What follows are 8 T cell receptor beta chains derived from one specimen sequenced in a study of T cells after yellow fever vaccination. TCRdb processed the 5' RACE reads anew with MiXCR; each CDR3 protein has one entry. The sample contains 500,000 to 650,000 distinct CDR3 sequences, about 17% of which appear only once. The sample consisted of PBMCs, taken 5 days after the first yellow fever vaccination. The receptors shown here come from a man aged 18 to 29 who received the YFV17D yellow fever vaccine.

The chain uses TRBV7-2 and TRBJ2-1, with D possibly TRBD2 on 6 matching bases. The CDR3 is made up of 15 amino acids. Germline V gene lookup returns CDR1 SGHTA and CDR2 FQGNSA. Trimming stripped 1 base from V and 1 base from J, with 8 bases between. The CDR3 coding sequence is TGTGCCAGCAGCTTAGAGGGGACTTCCTACAATGAGCAGTTCTTC. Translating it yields CASSLEGTSYNEQFF.

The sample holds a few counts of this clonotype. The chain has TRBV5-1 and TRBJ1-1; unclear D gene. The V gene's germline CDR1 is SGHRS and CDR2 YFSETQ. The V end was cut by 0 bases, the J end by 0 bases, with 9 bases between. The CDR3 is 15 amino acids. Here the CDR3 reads CASSLVVFLNTEAFF. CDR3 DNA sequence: TGCGCCAGCAGCTTGGTGGTCTTCTTGAACACTGAAGCTTTCTTT.

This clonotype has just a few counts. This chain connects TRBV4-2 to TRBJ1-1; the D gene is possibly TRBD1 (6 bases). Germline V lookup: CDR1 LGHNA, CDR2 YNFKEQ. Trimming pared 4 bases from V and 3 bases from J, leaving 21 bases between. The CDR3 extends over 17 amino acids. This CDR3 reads CASSPLGGGGRDTEAFF. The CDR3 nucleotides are TGTGCCAGCAGCCCTCTAGGTGGGGGGGGGCGCGACACTGAAGCTTTCTTT.

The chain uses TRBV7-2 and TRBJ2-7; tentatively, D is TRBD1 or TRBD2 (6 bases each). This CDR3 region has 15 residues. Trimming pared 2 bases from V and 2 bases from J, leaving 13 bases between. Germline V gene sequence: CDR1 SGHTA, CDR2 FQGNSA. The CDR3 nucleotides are TGTGCCAGCAGCTTAAGAAGGGGGGCCACCTACGAGCAGTACTTC. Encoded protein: CASSLRRGATYEQYF.

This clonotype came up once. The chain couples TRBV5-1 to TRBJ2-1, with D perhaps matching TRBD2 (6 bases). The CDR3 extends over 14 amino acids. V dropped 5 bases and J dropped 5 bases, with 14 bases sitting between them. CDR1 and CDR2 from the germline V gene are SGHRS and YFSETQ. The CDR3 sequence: CASRPPGTDNEQFF. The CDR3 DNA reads TGCGCCAGCAGACCCCCCGGGACTGACAATGAGCAGTTCTTC.

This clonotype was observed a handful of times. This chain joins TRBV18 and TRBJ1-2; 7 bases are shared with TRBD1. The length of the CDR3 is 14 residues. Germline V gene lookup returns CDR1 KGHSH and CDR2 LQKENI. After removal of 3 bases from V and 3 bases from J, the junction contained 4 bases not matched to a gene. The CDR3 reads CASSPGQTYYGYTF. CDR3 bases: TGTGCCAGCTCACCGGGACAGACCTACTATGGCTACACCTTC.

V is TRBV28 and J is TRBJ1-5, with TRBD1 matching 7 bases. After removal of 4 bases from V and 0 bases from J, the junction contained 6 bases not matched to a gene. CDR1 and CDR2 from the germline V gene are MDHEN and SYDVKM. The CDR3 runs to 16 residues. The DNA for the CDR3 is TGTGCCAGCAGTTCTGGGGACAGAGCTAGCAATCAGCCCCAGCATTTT. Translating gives CASSSGDRASNQPQHF. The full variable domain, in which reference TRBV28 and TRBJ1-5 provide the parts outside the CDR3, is DVKVTQSSRYLVKRTGEKVFLECVQDMDHENMFWYRQDPGLGLRLIYFSYDVKMKEKGDIPEGYSVSREKKERFSLILESASTNQTSMYLCASSSGDRASNQPQHFGDGTRLSIL.

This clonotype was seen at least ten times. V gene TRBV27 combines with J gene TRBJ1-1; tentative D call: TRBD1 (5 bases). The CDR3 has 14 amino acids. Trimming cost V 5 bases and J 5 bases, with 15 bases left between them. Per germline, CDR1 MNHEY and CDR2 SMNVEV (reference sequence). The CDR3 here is CASSPRVEVTEAFF. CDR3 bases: TGTGCCAGCAGTCCCAGGGTGGAGGTAACTGAAGCTTTCTTT.